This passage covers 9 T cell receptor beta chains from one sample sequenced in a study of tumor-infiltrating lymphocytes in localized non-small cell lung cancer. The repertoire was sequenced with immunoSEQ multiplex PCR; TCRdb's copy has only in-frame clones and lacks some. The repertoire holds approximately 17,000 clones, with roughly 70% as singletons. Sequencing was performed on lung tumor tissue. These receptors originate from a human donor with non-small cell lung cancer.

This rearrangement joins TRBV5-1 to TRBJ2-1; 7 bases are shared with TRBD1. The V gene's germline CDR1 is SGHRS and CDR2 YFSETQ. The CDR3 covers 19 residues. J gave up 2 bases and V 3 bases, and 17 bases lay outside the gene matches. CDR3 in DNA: TGCGCCAGCAGCTGGTGGTGGTGGTTCGACAGGGCTACCTACAATGAGCAGTTCTTC. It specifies CASSWWWWFDRATYNEQFF.

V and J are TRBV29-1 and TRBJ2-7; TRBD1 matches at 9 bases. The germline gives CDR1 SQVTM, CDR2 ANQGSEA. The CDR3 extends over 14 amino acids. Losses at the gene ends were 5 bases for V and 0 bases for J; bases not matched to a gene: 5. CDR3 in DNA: TGCAGCGTTAACGGACAGGGGAGCTCCTACGAGCAGTACTTC. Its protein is CSVNGQGSSYEQYF.

CDR3 DNA sequence: TGCGCCAGCAGCCTGAATAGGGGACAGGGTTGGGCTGAAGCTTTCTTT. It yields the protein CASSLNRGQGWAEAFF. The V call is TRBV5-1, the J call TRBJ1-1; 9 positions match TRBD1. Germline CDR1 SGHRS, CDR2 YFSETQ. Trimming at V came to 4 bases and at J to 6 bases, leaving 13 bases not matched to a gene. The CDR3 is 16 residues long. Full variable domain (remainder filled in from reference TRBV5-1 and TRBJ1-1): KAGVTQTPRYLIKTRGQQVTLSCSPISGHRSVSWYQQTPGQGLQFLFEYFSETQRNKGNFPGRFSGRQFSNSRSEMNVSTLELGDSALYLCASSLNRGQGWAEAFFGQGTRLTVV.

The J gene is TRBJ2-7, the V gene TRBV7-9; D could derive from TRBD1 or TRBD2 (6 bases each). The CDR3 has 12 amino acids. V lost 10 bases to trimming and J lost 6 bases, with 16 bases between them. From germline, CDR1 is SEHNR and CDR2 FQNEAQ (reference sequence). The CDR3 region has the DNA TGTGCCACCCGGACGGGGGCACGCGAGCAGTACTTC. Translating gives CATRTGAREQYF.

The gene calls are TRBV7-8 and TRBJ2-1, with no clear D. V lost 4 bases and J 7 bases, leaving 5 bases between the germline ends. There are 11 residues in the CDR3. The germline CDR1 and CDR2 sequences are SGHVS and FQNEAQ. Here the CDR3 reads CASSSLNEQFF. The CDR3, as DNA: TGTGCCAGCAGCTCCCTAAATGAGCAGTTCTTC.

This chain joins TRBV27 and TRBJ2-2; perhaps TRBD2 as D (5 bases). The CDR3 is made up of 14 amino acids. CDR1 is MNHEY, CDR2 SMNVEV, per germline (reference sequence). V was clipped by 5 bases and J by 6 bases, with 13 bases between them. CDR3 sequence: CASSPGTRPGELFF. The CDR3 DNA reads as TGTGCCAGCAGTCCCGGAACTAGGCCCGGGGAGCTGTTTTTT.

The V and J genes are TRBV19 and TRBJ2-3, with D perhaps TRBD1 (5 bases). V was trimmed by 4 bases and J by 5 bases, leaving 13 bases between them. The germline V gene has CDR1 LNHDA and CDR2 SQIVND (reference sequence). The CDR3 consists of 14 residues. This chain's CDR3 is CASSRPGIKDTQYF. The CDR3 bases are TGTGCCAGTAGTAGGCCAGGGATCAAAGATACGCAGTATTTT.

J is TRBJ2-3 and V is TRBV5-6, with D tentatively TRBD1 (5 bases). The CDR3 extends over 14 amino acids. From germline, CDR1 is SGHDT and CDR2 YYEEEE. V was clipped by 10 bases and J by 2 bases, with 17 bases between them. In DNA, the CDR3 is TGTGCCGGAATGCAGGGAACCTTCACAGATACGCAGTATTTT. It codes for CAGMQGTFTDTQYF.

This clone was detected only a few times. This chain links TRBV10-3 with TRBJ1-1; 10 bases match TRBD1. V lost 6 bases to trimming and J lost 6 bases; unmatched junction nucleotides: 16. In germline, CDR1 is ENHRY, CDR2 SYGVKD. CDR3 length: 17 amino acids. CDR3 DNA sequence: TGTGCCATCAGCTTTACCGGGACAGGGGTTTCAGGGGCTGAAGCTTTCTTT. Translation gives CAISFTGTGVSGAEAFF.